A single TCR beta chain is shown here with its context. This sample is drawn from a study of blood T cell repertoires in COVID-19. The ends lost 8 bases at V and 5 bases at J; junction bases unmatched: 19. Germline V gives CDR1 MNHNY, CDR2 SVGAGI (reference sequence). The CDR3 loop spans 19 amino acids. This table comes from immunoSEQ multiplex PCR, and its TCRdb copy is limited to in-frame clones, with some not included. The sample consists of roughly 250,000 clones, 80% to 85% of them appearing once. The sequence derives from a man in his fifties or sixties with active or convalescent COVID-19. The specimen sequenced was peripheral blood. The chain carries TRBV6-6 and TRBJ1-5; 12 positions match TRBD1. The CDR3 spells CASRPPLGTGGEWDQPQHF. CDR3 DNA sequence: TGTGCCAGCCGTCCGCCTTTGGGGACAGGGGGCGAGTGGGATCAGCCCCAGCATTTT.